A selection of T cell receptor beta chains follows, all from one sample in a study of identical twins. TCRdb ran MiXCR on the 5' RACE reads and lists one entry per CDR3 protein. The sample shows about 190,000 distinct CDR3 sequences, less than 20% of them seen only once. These data also featured in a second study, about T cells expressing NK-cell markers.

Sequencing was carried out using CD8+ T cells sorted from blood. All receptors come from a woman under 30 in good health. Each CDR3 is given with its conserved first and last residue. Fields, in order: J gene, V gene, clone size, D gene, CDR3 DNA, CDR3 protein. A D gene is named only where the DNA matches it firmly. Size is omitted from some rows. Given values are once, few, many or a class for expanded clones.

TRBJ1-1 | TRBV6-1 | few | . | TGTGCCAGCAGTCCTTTGGGGGGGAACACTGAAGCTTTCTTT | CASSPLGGNTEAFF
TRBJ2-3 | TRBV5-1 | . | TRBD2 | TGCGCCGGTGACCTACCCTGTGCTAGCGGGAGACGGCCTCCAGATACGCAGTATTTT | CAGDLPCASGRRPPDTQYF
TRBJ2-3 | TRBV6-1 | . | TRBD2 | TGTGCCAGCAGCCCTCGACTAGCGGGGGCCACAGATACGCAGTATTTT | CASSPRLAGATDTQYF
TRBJ1-1 | TRBV4-1 | few | TRBD1 | TGCGCCAGCAGCCGCATACAGGGGATGAACACTGAAGCTTTCTTT | CASSRIQGMNTEAFF
TRBJ2-1 | TRBV7-2 | many | . | TGTGCCAGCAGCTCCGGGCCCCCAGACCGAAATGAGCAGTTCTTC | CASSSGPPDRNEQFF
TRBJ2-1 | TRBV27 | . | . | TGTGCCAGCAGTCCGCTTGGGCCAGCGGGCAACTACAATGAGCAGTTCTTC | CASSPLGPAGNYNEQFF
TRBJ2-7 | TRBV23-1 | . | . | TGCGCCAGCAGCCAACTTCCAGACTACGAGCAGTACTTC | CASSQLPDYEQYF
TRBJ2-1 | TRBV29-1 | few | . | TGCAGCGTTCGGGATAAAAGCTCCTACAATGAGCAGTTCTTC | CSVRDKSSYNEQFF
TRBJ1-1 | TRBV5-1 | few | . | TGCGCCAGCAGCTTGGGAGAGGTCTCGGGGACTGAAGCTTTCTTT | CASSLGEVSGTEAFF
TRBJ2-2 | TRBV14 | few | TRBD2 | TGTGCCAGCAGCCAAGATACCCTAGCGGGGTTGACCGGGGAGCTGTTTTTT | CASSQDTLAGLTGELFF
TRBJ1-2 | TRBV20-1 | . | TRBD1 | TGCAGTGCTGTGCCGGGACAGGGGAACTATGGCTACACCTTC | CSAVPGQGNYGYTF
TRBJ1-1 | TRBV11-2 | few | . | TGTGCCAGCAGGGTAGGGGGCACTGAAGCTTTCTTT | CASRVGGTEAFF
TRBJ2-7 | TRBV30 | . | . | TGTGCCTGGGGACGGAGCTCCTACGAGCAGTACTTC | CAWGRSSYEQYF
TRBJ1-1 | TRBV2 | . | . | TGTGCCAGCGCCGGGGTAGGAGAAGCTTTCTTT | CASAGVGEAFF
TRBJ1-2 | TRBV4-2 | few | . | TGTGCCAGCAAGCAGGCAGGGGATTACTATGGCTACACCTTC | CASKQAGDYYGYTF
TRBJ2-3 | TRBV2 | . | . | TGTGCCAGCAGTACCCCCTGGGGGAATACGCAGTATTTT | CASSTPWGNTQYF